Presented here are 22 T cell receptor beta chains from one specimen sequenced in a study of cytomegalovirus exposure and HLA in healthy donors. The PCR had 60 Vbeta and 13 Jbeta primers. Sequencing was performed with immunoSEQ multiplex PCR; in TCRdb, only in-frame clones are kept and a portion is missing. The sample carries roughly 160,000 clones, roughly 77% recorded once. What was sequenced was PBMCs. The origin of the receptors is a man aged 45-65 years in good health and CMV-seropositive.

This rearrangement joins TRBV7-2 to TRBJ1-1, with D perhaps matching TRBD1 (5 bases). The CDR3 loop spans 13 amino acids. CDR1 is SGHTA, CDR2 FQGNSA, per germline. The V end was cut by 5 bases, the J end by 1 base, with 8 bases between. The CDR3 here is CASSRDRNTEAFF. The CDR3 DNA reads as TGTGCCAGCAGCCGAGACAGGAACACTGAAGCTTTCTTT.

J is TRBJ1-1 and V is TRBV5-1, with 9 bases aligning to TRBD1. The length of the CDR3 is 17 residues. The germline CDR1 and CDR2 sequences are SGHRS and YFSETQ. J was trimmed by 0 bases and V by 4 bases; bases with no gene match: 10. CDR3 sequence (DNA): TGCGCCAGCAGCCCATTAACAGGGGGCCTTATGAACACTGAAGCTTTCTTT. Translated, it gives CASSPLTGGLMNTEAFF. The full variable domain, with the rest looked up from reference TRBV5-1 and TRBJ1-1, is KAGVTQTPRYLIKTRGQQVTLSCSPISGHRSVSWYQQTPGQGLQFLFEYFSETQRNKGNFPGRFSGRQFSNSRSEMNVSTLELGDSALYLCASSPLTGGLMNTEAFFGQGTRLTVV.

In regard to this clone: A read error may produce the germline difference seen at one junction end. V is TRBV4-1 and J is TRBJ2-3; D is possibly TRBD1 (6 bases). Germline values: CDR1 MGHRA, CDR2 YSYEKL. The CDR3 loop spans 15 amino acids. In DNA form, the CDR3 reads TGCGCCAGTAGCCAAGATCAGGGGAGCACAGATACGCAGTATTTT. Translation gives CASSQDQGSTDTQYF.

The V gene is TRBV15, the J gene TRBJ1-5; D ambiguous. The CDR3 is 13 amino acids. Germline CDR1 is LNHNV and CDR2 is YYDKDF (reference sequence). Trimming left V 3 bases short and J 6 bases short, with 9 bases between. In DNA form, the CDR3 reads TGTGCCACCAGCAGCGAGGAAGTTCAGCCCCAGCATTTT. Translation gives CATSSEEVQPQHF.

The rearrangement joins TRBV11-1 to TRBJ2-5; 14 bases are shared with TRBD2. The V gene end was trimmed by 5 bases and the J gene end by 6 bases; junction bases not matched to a gene: 5. This CDR3 has 15 amino acids. Germline CDR1 is SGHAT and CDR2 is FQDESV (reference sequence). The CDR3 sequence: CASSPGTSGGKTQYF. The DNA for the CDR3 is TGTGCCAGCAGCCCGGGGACTAGCGGGGGTAAGACCCAGTACTTC.

The gene calls are TRBV2 and TRBJ2-1, with TRBD1 matching over 11 bases. V was clipped by 6 bases and J by 3 bases; unmatched bases: 7. This CDR3 comprises 16 residues. From germline, CDR1 is SNHLY and CDR2 FYNNEI. The CDR3 region has the DNA TGTGCCAGCAGCTCGTGGACAGGGGGCGTCTACAATGAGCAGTTCTTC. This encodes CASSSWTGGVYNEQFF.

V usage is TRBV19 and J usage is TRBJ2-7; a weak D match, TRBD2 (6 bases). The CDR3 consists of 14 residues. Germline assignment: CDR1 LNHDA and CDR2 SQIVND (reference sequence). The ends were cut back, 1 base at V and 3 bases at J, with 10 bases in the middle. The CDR3 loop reads CASSIVRGNYEQYF. The CDR3 DNA is TGTGCCAGTAGTATAGTTCGGGGGAACTACGAGCAGTACTTC.

In this sample, this clone turned up a few times. The chain recombines TRBV4-2 with TRBJ2-5; 9 bases map to TRBD2. The trim removed 0 bases at V and 5 bases at J, leaving 16 bases unmatched. The CDR3 runs 19 residues. Looked up from germline, CDR1 is LGHNA and CDR2 is YNFKEQ. The DNA of the CDR3 is TGTGCCAGCAGCCAAGAATTGGGCGGGGGGGCCCTTCGTTTTGAGACCCAGTACTTC. Residues: CASSQELGGGALRFETQYF.

This clone was picked up a small number of times. The chain uses TRBV29-1 and TRBJ1-2, with 7 bases that match TRBD1. CDR1 and CDR2 (germline): SQVTM, ANQGSEA. V was pared by 7 bases and J by 8 bases, with 13 bases of the junction left unmatched. This CDR3 spans 13 amino acids. CDR3 sequence: CSATPGTAFGYTF. For the CDR3, the DNA is TGCAGCGCTACCCCCGGGACAGCCTTCGGCTACACCTTC.

The chain couples TRBV5-6 to TRBJ2-3; D not resolved. The CDR3 runs 14 residues. Deletions cut 4 bases from V and 5 bases from J, with 14 bases between. Per the germline V gene, CDR1 is SGHDT and CDR2 is YYEEEE. The CDR3 DNA reads as TGTGCCAGCAGCCCGCAGCAGGCAGGAGATACGCAGTATTTT. The encoded protein is CASSPQQAGDTQYF.

This rearrangement joins TRBV30 to TRBJ2-5; 8 positions agree with TRBD2. CDR1 GTSNPN and CDR2 SVGIG come from the germline V gene (reference sequence). The CDR3 is 14 residues long. V shed 4 bases, J shed 5 bases, and the junction held 9 bases outside the gene matches. The CDR3 sequence: CAWNPGLGRETQYF. The CDR3 DNA is TGTGCCTGGAACCCGGGACTAGGAAGGGAGACCCAGTACTTC.

V is TRBV7-2 and J is TRBJ2-3; no firm D call. V lost 4 bases to trimming and J lost 3 bases, with 8 bases between them. Germline V lookup: CDR1 SGHTA, CDR2 FQGNSA. This CDR3 has 13 residues. CDR3 sequence reads: CASSSIGTDTQYF. The CDR3 DNA sequence: TGTGCCAGCAGCTCGATCGGGACAGATACGCAGTATTTT.

The CDR3 DNA reads TGTGCCAGCATTACCCGGGACAGGGGGGCCTACGAGCAGTACTTC. Translation: CASITRDRGAYEQYF. The chain links TRBV2 to TRBJ2-7; 11 positions match TRBD1. Germline V gene sequence: CDR1 SNHLY, CDR2 FYNNEI. The V gene end was trimmed by 7 bases and the J gene end by 2 bases; junction bases not matched to a gene: 7. The CDR3 spans 15 residues.

The chain carries TRBV5-8 and TRBJ1-5; D is unresolved. Per germline, CDR1 SGHTS and CDR2 YDEGEE. V lost 2 bases to trimming and J lost 4 bases, with 19 bases between them. The CDR3 spans 17 residues. CDR3: CASSFLVSEVWNQPQHF. The CDR3, as DNA: TGTGCCAGCAGCTTTTTGGTTTCAGAGGTTTGGAATCAGCCCCAGCATTTT.

This CDR3 reads CASSEGQVYGYTF. CDR3 DNA: TGCGCCAGCAGCGAGGGACAGGTCTATGGCTACACCTTC. V is TRBV5-1 and J is TRBJ1-2; 8 bases align to TRBD1. The CDR3 covers 13 residues. Germline-derived CDR1 and CDR2 are SGHRS and YFSETQ. Losses at the gene ends were 4 bases for V and 4 bases for J; bases not matched to a gene: 3.

The V gene is TRBV4-2, the J gene TRBJ2-5; TRBD2 agrees at 10 bases. Unmatched junction bases numbered 8, after V lost 0 bases and J lost 7 bases. Germline loops: CDR1 LGHNA, CDR2 YNFKEQ. The CDR3 is 16 residues long. The CDR3 spells CASSQDPAGGQGTQYF. In DNA, the CDR3 is TGTGCCAGCAGCCAAGACCCAGCGGGGGGGCAGGGGACCCAGTACTTC.

The rearrangement links TRBV27 to TRBJ2-3; D might be TRBD2 (5 bases). V was shortened by 1 base and J by 1 base, with 12 bases between the two germline ends. Germline V gene data show CDR1 as MNHEY and CDR2 as SMNVEV (reference sequence). This CDR3 region has 16 residues. The CDR3 coding sequence is TGTGCCAGCAGTTTATTCGGCGGGTTAGGCACAGATACGCAGTATTTT. This sequence encodes CASSLFGGLGTDTQYF.

In regard to this clone: The junction differs from germline at one of its ends, possibly a read error. This chain links TRBV7-8 with TRBJ2-6, with 8 bases identical to TRBD1. CDR3 length: 19 residues. The germline gives CDR1 SGHVS, CDR2 FQNEAQ. The CDR3 loop reads CASSSRWRTGHSGANVPTF. CDR3 DNA: TGTGCCAGCAGCTCCCGGTGGCGGACAGGGCACTCTGGGGCCAACGTCCCGACTTTC.

The rearrangement joins TRBV5-6 to TRBJ1-1; D ambiguous. Germline loops: CDR1 SGHDT, CDR2 YYEEEE. Trimming pared 0 bases from V and 3 bases from J, leaving 12 bases between. The CDR3 is 15 amino acids. The DNA of the CDR3 is TGTGCCAGCAGCTTGGGTCCGGGTAGGCACACTGAAGCTTTCTTT. Residues: CASSLGPGRHTEAFF. Full variable domain (missing parts from reference TRBV5-6 and TRBJ1-1): DAGVTQSPTHLIKTRGQQVTLRCSPKSGHDTVSWYQQALGQGPQFIFQYYEEEERQRGNFPDRFSGHQFPNYSSELNVNALLLGDSALYLCASSLGPGRHTEAFFGQGTRLTVV.

CDR3 region: CATGTGAYYGYTF. In nucleotides, the CDR3 is TGTGCCACGGGTACAGGGGCATACTATGGCTACACCTTC. V is TRBV15 and J is TRBJ1-2; 7 bases fit TRBD1. Germline CDR1 LNHNV, CDR2 YYDKDF (reference sequence). Trimming at V came to 9 bases and at J to 3 bases, leaving 7 bases not matched to a gene. This CDR3 has 13 amino acids.

V usage is TRBV7-9 and J usage is TRBJ2-7; 12 bases match TRBD2. The CDR3 has 14 residues. J was trimmed by 5 bases and V by 8 bases; bases with no gene match: 7. In germline, CDR1 is SEHNR, CDR2 FQNEAQ (reference sequence). This CDR3 reads CASQLAGGVHEQYF. The CDR3 nucleotides read TGTGCCAGCCAACTAGCGGGGGGTGTACACGAGCAGTACTTC.

This clone was seen more than once but under ten times. This sequence joins TRBV6-1 and TRBJ1-2; TRBD1 matches at 8 bases. Germline V gives CDR1 MNHNS, CDR2 SASEGT. V lost 1 base, J lost 4 bases, and 5 bases stayed unmatched. This CDR3 contains 15 residues. DNA for the CDR3: TGTGCCAGCAGTGAAGGGACAGGGATGGGCTATGGCTACACCTTC. Its translation: CASSEGTGMGYGYTF.